The 25 T cell receptor beta chains reported below all come from one sample, sequenced in a study of cytomegalovirus exposure and HLA in healthy donors. PCR was performed using 60 Vbeta and 13 Jbeta primers. Sequenced by immunoSEQ multiplex PCR; TCRdb stores in-frame clones only, minus some. Found here are about 250,000 clones, roughly 70% of them singletons; the top ten hold approximately 2.1%. Input material: PBMCs. The receptors here all came from a female donor in good health and CMV-seronegative.

The V gene is TRBV5-1, the J gene TRBJ2-7; 7 bases line up with TRBD1. J was trimmed by 6 bases and V by 4 bases; bases with no gene match: 4. This CDR3 comprises 12 residues. Germline V gene sequence: CDR1 SGHRS, CDR2 YFSETQ. CDR3 protein: CASSLQGLEQYF. DNA of the CDR3: TGCGCCAGCAGCCTACAGGGGCTCGAGCAGTACTTC.

V and J are TRBV5-1 and TRBJ2-7; 11 nucleotides match TRBD1. Germline V CDR1 and CDR2: SGHRS, YFSETQ. The trim removed 5 bases at V and 3 bases at J, leaving 7 bases unmatched. This CDR3 comprises 15 residues. For the CDR3, the DNA is TGCGCCAGCAGTGTGGACGGGACAGGGGGCTACGAGCAGTACTTC. This translates into CASSVDGTGGYEQYF.

The J gene is TRBJ2-7, the V gene TRBV6-5; a weak D match, TRBD1 (7 bases). The CDR3 length is 13 residues. Germline V gives CDR1 MNHEY, CDR2 SVGAGI. V lost 10 bases, J lost 2 bases, and 15 bases lay in between. CDR3 coding DNA: TGTGCCACCAACAGGGGACTGACCTACGAGCAGTACTTC. It codes for CATNRGLTYEQYF.

The chain uses TRBV28 and TRBJ2-7, with a weak D call TRBD2 (6 bases). V was cut by 5 bases and J by 7 bases, with 9 bases left in between. CDR1 is MDHEN, CDR2 SYDVKM, per germline. The CDR3 has 11 amino acids. In DNA form, the CDR3 reads TGTGCCAGCAGTGTCGGGGGTGAGCAGTACTTC. This codes for CASSVGGEQYF.

This clone was recorded a few times. The chain uses TRBV28 and TRBJ2-2; TRBD1 agrees at 8 bases. Germline trimming cut 4 bases from V and 5 bases from J; bases unmatched to any gene: 0. The CDR3 is 13 amino acids. Germline CDR1 MDHEN, CDR2 SYDVKM. CDR3 region: CASSYRGTGELFF. CDR3 DNA sequence: TGTGCCAGCAGTTACAGGGGGACCGGGGAGCTGTTTTTT.

V gene TRBV20-1 combines with J gene TRBJ1-2; TRBD1 might be the D (6 bases). The CDR3 is 11 residues long. V shed 6 bases and J shed 6 bases, with 11 bases lying between them. Germline loops: CDR1 DFQATT, CDR2 SNEGSKA (reference sequence). Here the CDR3 reads CSATGMDGYTF. The CDR3 DNA follows: TGCAGTGCCACAGGGATGGATGGCTACACCTTC.

This chain connects TRBV18 to TRBJ2-5; maybe TRBD1 (5 bases). V was trimmed by 6 bases and J by 3 bases, leaving 14 bases between them. Germline CDR1 is KGHSH and CDR2 is LQKENI. There are 14 residues in the CDR3. CDR3 in amino acids: CASSQADRKETQYF. CDR3 bases: TGTGCCAGCTCGCAAGCCGACAGAAAAGAGACCCAGTACTTC.

The rearrangement joins TRBV5-1 to TRBJ1-1; TRBD1 might be the D (6 bases). Germline-derived CDR1 and CDR2 are SGHRS and YFSETQ. Trimming cost V 0 bases and J 2 bases, with 11 bases left between them. This CDR3 contains 15 residues. This CDR3 reads CASSLEGQINTEAFF. CDR3 DNA: TGCGCCAGCAGCTTGGAGGGACAAATTAACACTGAAGCTTTCTTT. Full variable domain (rest looked up from reference TRBV5-1 and TRBJ1-1): KAGVTQTPRYLIKTRGQQVTLSCSPISGHRSVSWYQQTPGQGLQFLFEYFSETQRNKGNFPGRFSGRQFSNSRSEMNVSTLELGDSALYLCASSLEGQINTEAFFGQGTRLTVV.

Notes on this clone: The junction shows a germline mismatch at one end, possibly a read error. J is TRBJ1-3 and V is TRBV7-7, with no clear D. CDR1 is SSHAT, CDR2 FNYEAQ, per germline (reference sequence). The CDR3 sequence is 16 residues long. The CDR3 DNA reads as TGTGCTAGCAGCCCCGGAACAACTGCGGCTGGAAACACCATATATTTT. Its protein product is CASSPGTTAAGNTIYF.

This clone appeared a few times. This rearrangement joins TRBV5-1 to TRBJ2-7; TRBD2 aligns across 12 bases. The ends lost 0 bases at V and 5 bases at J; junction bases unmatched: 6. Germline V CDR1 and CDR2: SGHRS, YFSETQ. The CDR3 is made up of 16 amino acids. CDR3 sequence (DNA): TGCGCCAGCAGCTTGGAGGCTAGCGGGAGGGCCCACGAGCAGTACTTC. It encodes CASSLEASGRAHEQYF.

This clone was picked up one time. J is TRBJ2-3 and V is TRBV30, with TRBD2 identical over 7 bases. V lost 1 base, J lost 5 bases, and 6 bases stayed unmatched. Germline values: CDR1 GTSNPN, CDR2 SVGIG (reference sequence). The CDR3 has 14 residues. The CDR3 sequence is CAWSEGGSGDTQYF. The CDR3 DNA reads TGTGCCTGGAGTGAGGGCGGGAGCGGAGATACGCAGTATTTT. The variable domain in full, with the rest retrieved from reference TRBV30 and TRBJ2-3, is SQTIHQWPATLVQPVGSPLSLECTVEGTSNPNLYWYRQAAGRGLQLLFYSVGIGQISSEVPQNLSASRPQDRQFILSSKKLLLSDSGFYLCAWSEGGSGDTQYFGPGTRLTVL.

The genes are TRBV7-9 and TRBJ1-3; 7 positions match TRBD1. Germline V gene data show CDR1 as SEHNR and CDR2 as FQNEAQ (reference sequence). V shed 6 bases and J 3 bases; nucleotides not matched to a gene: 8. The CDR3 runs to 15 residues. CDR3: CASSSSGTDGNTIYF. Written as DNA, the CDR3 is TGTGCCAGCAGTTCGTCCGGGACAGATGGAAACACCATATATTTT.

This chain links TRBV2 with TRBJ2-7, with 7 bases lining up with TRBD1. CDR1 and CDR2 (germline): SNHLY, FYNNEI. With V trimmed by 4 bases and J by 6 bases, 3 bases remained unmatched. The CDR3 sequence is 12 residues long. The CDR3 protein is CASSVGQPEQYF. CDR3 nucleotides: TGTGCCAGCAGTGTGGGACAGCCCGAGCAGTACTTC.

The rearrangement uses TRBV28 and TRBJ2-7, with 7 bases lining up with TRBD1. CDR3 length equals 16 residues. With 3 bases clipped from V and 4 bases from J, the junction kept 12 bases outside the gene matches. CDR1 and CDR2 (germline): MDHEN, SYDVKM. CDR3 DNA: TGTGCCAGCAGTTTTACGCAGGACAGGTCGGGGTACGAGCAGTACTTC. This codes for CASSFTQDRSGYEQYF.

The genes are TRBV15 and TRBJ1-2, with D hard to call. Per germline, CDR1 LNHNV and CDR2 YYDKDF (reference sequence). Trimming cost V 1 base and J 1 base, with 13 bases left between them. The CDR3 sequence is 16 residues long. The CDR3 sequence is CATSRGRVSLNYGYTF. The CDR3 DNA follows: TGTGCCACCAGCAGAGGGCGGGTTTCCCTTAACTATGGCTACACCTTC.

The sample holds a few counts of this clone. Additional DNA sequences in this sample encode the identical CDR3. The rearrangement uses TRBV5-1 and TRBJ2-7; perhaps TRBD2 as D (6 bases). CDR1 is SGHRS, CDR2 YFSETQ, per germline. With 2 bases removed from V and 4 bases from J, the gap between germline ends came to 7 bases. The CDR3 is made up of 12 amino acids. The CDR3 sequence is CASSFGGYEQYF. The CDR3 region has the DNA TGCGCCAGCAGCTTTGGGGGGTACGAGCAGTACTTC.

Notes on this clone: Different DNA sequences within this sample yield the same CDR3. This chain joins TRBV28 and TRBJ2-3, with D possibly being TRBD1 (6 bases). This CDR3 comprises 13 residues. In germline, CDR1 is MDHEN, CDR2 SYDVKM. The V end was cut by 2 bases, the J end by 4 bases, with 7 bases between. In nucleotides, the CDR3 is TGTGCCAGCAGTTTAGCAGGGGCAGATACGCAGTATTTT. Protein product: CASSLAGADTQYF.

This chain links TRBV5-5 with TRBJ2-7, with a weak D call TRBD1 (6 bases). There are 13 residues in the CDR3. Germline V gene lookup returns CDR1 SGHKS and CDR2 YYEKEE (reference sequence). V was shortened by 1 base and J by 5 bases, with 10 bases between the two germline ends. The CDR3 DNA follows: TGTGCCAGCAGCTTGAGACAGGACAACGAGCAGTACTTC. Translated: CASSLRQDNEQYF.

The chain combines TRBV27 with TRBJ1-4, with 7 bases aligning to TRBD1. Germline V lookup: CDR1 MNHEY, CDR2 SMNVEV (reference sequence). V lost 5 bases, J lost 1 base, and 4 bases stayed unmatched. The CDR3 loop spans 15 amino acids. CDR3 in amino acids: CASSPYRGTNEKLFF. The CDR3 bases are TGTGCCAGCAGTCCCTACAGGGGAACTAATGAAAAACTGTTTTTT. Combining the CDR3 with reference TRBV27 and TRBJ1-4 gives the whole variable domain EAQVTQNPRYLITVTGKKLTVTCSQNMNHEYMSWYRQDPGLGLRQIYYSMNVEVTDKGDVPEGYKVSRKEKRNFPLILESPSPNQTSLYFCASSPYRGTNEKLFFGSGTQLSVL.

The chain uses TRBV6-5 and TRBJ2-3, with TRBD1 as a possible D gene (6 bases). The CDR3 contains 14 residues. The germline V and J ends were trimmed by 6 bases and 2 bases, with 12 bases remaining between them. Germline loops: CDR1 MNHEY, CDR2 SVGAGI. In DNA form, the CDR3 reads TGTGCCAGCAGCAACGACAGGTACACAGATACGCAGTATTTT. This encodes CASSNDRYTDTQYF.

The rearrangement uses TRBV5-4 and TRBJ2-3; TRBD1 matches at 9 bases. The CDR3 extends over 15 amino acids. The germline CDR1 and CDR2 sequences are SGHNT and YYREEE (reference sequence). With 1 base clipped from V and 3 bases from J, the junction kept 3 bases outside the gene matches. CDR3 DNA sequence: TGTGCCAGCAGCTTGACACAGGGGGCAACAGATACGCAGTATTTT. This codes for CASSLTQGATDTQYF.

Comments on this clone: A read error may account for a junction end that differs from germline. The CDR3 nucleotides are TGCGCCAGCAGCTACGGACAGGGTGGACAGCCCCGGCATTTT. Amino acids: CASSYGQGGQPRHF. The rearrangement joins TRBV4-1 to TRBJ1-5, with 8 bases that match TRBD1. CDR1 is MGHRA and CDR2 is YSYEKL in the germline V gene. This CDR3 has 14 amino acids.

This clone has only one observation. The chain couples TRBV11-1 to TRBJ1-4; perhaps TRBD1 as D (5 bases). Germline values: CDR1 SGHAT, CDR2 FQDESV (reference sequence). Trimming took off 5 bases at V and 8 bases at J, with 18 bases between the two ends. This CDR3 has 15 amino acids. Here the CDR3 DNA reads TGTGCCAGCAGCCTACGACGTATGGCAGGGGAAAAACTGTTTTTT. Translating gives CASSLRRMAGEKLFF.

This clone was detected once. The rearrangement uses TRBV6-5 and TRBJ2-7, with D tentatively TRBD1 (6 bases). The V gene lost 2 bases and the J gene lost 3 bases, with 11 bases spanning the gap. The germline CDR1 and CDR2 sequences are MNHEY and SVGAGI. This CDR3 has 14 residues. The CDR3 coding sequence is TGTGCCAGCAGTTACCGGGACACCTTCTACGAGCAGTACTTC. The encoded protein is CASSYRDTFYEQYF.

The rearrangement links TRBV6-6 to TRBJ2-5; TRBD1 agrees at 8 bases. This CDR3 spans 15 amino acids. V lost 5 bases and J lost 4; bases outside the gene matches: 9. Germline CDR1 MNHNY, CDR2 SVGAGI (reference sequence). In DNA form, the CDR3 reads TGTGCCAGCAGTACCCGGACAGGGACGAGAGAGACCCAGTACTTC. Translated: CASSTRTGTRETQYF.